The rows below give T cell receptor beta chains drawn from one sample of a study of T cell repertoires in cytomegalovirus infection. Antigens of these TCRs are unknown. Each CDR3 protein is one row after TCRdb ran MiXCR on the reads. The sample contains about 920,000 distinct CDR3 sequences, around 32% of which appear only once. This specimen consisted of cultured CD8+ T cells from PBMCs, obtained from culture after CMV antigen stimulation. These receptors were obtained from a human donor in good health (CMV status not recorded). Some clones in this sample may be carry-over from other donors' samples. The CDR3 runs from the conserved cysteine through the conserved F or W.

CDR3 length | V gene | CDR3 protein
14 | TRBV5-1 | CASSAGRIDEKLFF
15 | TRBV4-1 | CASSHQVPNTGELFF
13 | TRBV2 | CASIGQGPYEQYF
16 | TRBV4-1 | CASSQLQGAAGNTIYF
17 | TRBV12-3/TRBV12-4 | CASTDPFTSGSYNEQFF
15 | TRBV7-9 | CASSHSGAANQPQHF
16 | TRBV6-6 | CASSYRESSFQETQYF
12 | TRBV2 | CASGHSGGELFF
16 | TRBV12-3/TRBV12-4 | CASSPWGRGVGETQYF
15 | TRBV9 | CASSVGGGGNQPQHF
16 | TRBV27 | CASSLSKEGGDSPLHF
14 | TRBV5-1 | CASSAWTDNTEAFF
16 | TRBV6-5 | CASSYGLAGLTGELFF
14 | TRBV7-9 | CASSPDPGLREQYF
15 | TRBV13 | CASKHLAGGRDTQYF
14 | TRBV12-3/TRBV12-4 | CASSLFAGGHEQFF